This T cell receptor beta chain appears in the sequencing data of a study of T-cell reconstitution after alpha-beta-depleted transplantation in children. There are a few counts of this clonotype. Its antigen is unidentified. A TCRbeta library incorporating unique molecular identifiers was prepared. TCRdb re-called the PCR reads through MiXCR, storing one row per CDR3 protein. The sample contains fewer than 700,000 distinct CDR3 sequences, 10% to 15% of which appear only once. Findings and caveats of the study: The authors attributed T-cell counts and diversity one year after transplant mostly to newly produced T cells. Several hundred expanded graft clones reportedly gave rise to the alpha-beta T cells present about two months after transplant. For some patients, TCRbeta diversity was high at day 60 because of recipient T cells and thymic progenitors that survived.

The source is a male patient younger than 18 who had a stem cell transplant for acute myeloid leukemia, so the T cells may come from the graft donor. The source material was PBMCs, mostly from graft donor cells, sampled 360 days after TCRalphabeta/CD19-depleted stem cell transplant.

The CDR3 reads CSAAGTRNRGEQFF. CDR3 sequence (DNA): TGCAGTGCCGCCGGGACTAGAAACCGGGGTGAGCAGTTCTTC. The V call is TRBV20-1, the J call TRBJ2-1, with 8 bases lining up with TRBD2. The CDR3 runs to 14 residues. In germline, CDR1 is DFQATT, CDR2 SNEGSKA (reference sequence). Trimming at V came to 6 bases and at J to 9 bases, leaving 13 bases not matched to a gene.